The following is a T cell receptor beta chain sequence with its context. Its antigen has not been determined. Base qualities are not at hand, and no much larger clone is one base apart. The CDR3 regions of human TCRbeta chains were analyzed by immunosequencing. The published analysis was carried out like this. Repertoire TCRs were checked for matches against a reference library of SARS-CoV-2-specific TCRs that had been generated using the MIRA antigen-specificity platform. Breadth was defined as the fraction of unique TCRs that were SARS-CoV-2-associated, and depth was defined as the fraction of total T cells that were SARS-CoV-2-associated. Using the MIRA data, each spike-specific TCR was mapped to the spike region that the TCR reacts to and placed in a CD4 or CD8 class. Log10-transformed breadth and depth values were compared by one-way ANOVA with Sidak's multiple comparisons tests. Imported from immuneACCESS, the table was reduced by TCRdb to in-frame sequences with V and J called. These copies leave out some clones; in studies compared against another copy, an unresolved V gene accounts for under half, and the cause of the remainder is not known. The DNA was the basis for D and trimming; V, J and clone size are from that table. This sample holds over 100,000 clones; around 91% were observed only once. In total, the top ten clones hold under 4% of the sample.

The sample is drawn from a study of T cell responses to AZD1222 COVID-19 vaccine listed by TCRdb under 2021. Describing the broader study: AZD1222 recipients given second doses at about 4 weeks or at about 12 weeks were pooled, since spike-specific TCR depth and breadth were not found to differ between the two schedules. TCR sequencing covered fewer than 250 trial participants: around 210 given two doses of AZD1222 and around 26 given two doses of MenACWY control vaccine. Trial participants were enrolled by age into 18-55, 56-69 and 70-plus year subgroups, with 148, 28 and 57 TCR-sequenced participants respectively.

The germline V gene gives CDR1 as MNHEY and CDR2 as SVGAGI. The CDR3 measures 11 amino acids from cysteine to phenylalanine. Kept here is only the CDR3 DNA, which spans 33 bases and is read in frame from base 1. V is cut back by 6 bases and J by 5 bases, with 0 bases in the junction unmatched. The sample's time point label, in plain terms: baseline before first vaccination. Vaccinee samples were obtained from the UK trials COV001 and COV002, which included a single-blind randomized controlled phase 2/3 trial of AZD1222 (ChAdOx1 nCoV-19) in healthy adults. For TCRbeta chain sequencing, PBMC samples were collected from trial participants at day 0 and at day 28 after the second dose. Findings and caveats that apply to the study as a whole: Most participants were white British and females outnumbered males, and the authors suggested that clonal diversity may have been underestimated. Because no day 14 peak-response samples were available, repertoires were characterized only after the peak T cell response. Conclusions about previously exposed vaccinees are limited, since just a handful of AZD1222 recipients were seropositive for SARS-CoV-2 at baseline. The vaccine-associated CD4 TCRs covered the entire spike protein, and the dominant responses fell in regions 160-218 and 743-854. The 56-69-year group was small, and its depth increase did not reach significance, likely because of low power. Nearly half of unique spike-specific TCRs reportedly recognized epitopes outside regions mutated in the B.1.351 and B.1.1.7 variants. After two AZD1222 doses, both the breadth and the depth of spike-specific TCRs were significantly higher than at day 0 and than in MenACWY recipients.

The source was peripheral blood, collected on day 0 of AZD1222 vaccination. The origin of this receptor is an adult in good health. The rearrangement joined TRBV6-5 to TRBJ1-1; 7 nucleotides in the junction match TRBD1. The CDR3 has the sequence CASRTGTEAFF. In nucleotides, the sequence is TGTGCCAGCAGGACAGGGACTGAAGCTTTCTTT.